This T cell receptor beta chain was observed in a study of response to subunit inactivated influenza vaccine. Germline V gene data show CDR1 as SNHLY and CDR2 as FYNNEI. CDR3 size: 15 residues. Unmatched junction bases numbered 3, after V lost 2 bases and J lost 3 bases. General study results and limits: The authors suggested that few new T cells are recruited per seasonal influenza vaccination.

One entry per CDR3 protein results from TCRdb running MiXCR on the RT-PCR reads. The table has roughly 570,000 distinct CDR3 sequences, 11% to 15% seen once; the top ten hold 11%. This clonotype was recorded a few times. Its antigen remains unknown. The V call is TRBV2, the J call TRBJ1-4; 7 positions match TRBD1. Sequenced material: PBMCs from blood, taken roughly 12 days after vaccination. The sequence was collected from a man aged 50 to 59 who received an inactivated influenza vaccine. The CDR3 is CASSELGTANEKLFF. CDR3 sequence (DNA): TGTGCCAGCAGTGAATTAGGGACAGCTAATGAAAAACTGTTTTTT.